Following are 20 T cell receptor beta chains from one sample sequenced in a study of blood T cell repertoires in COVID-19. The assay was immunoSEQ multiplex PCR, and TCRdb's table has in-frame clones only and misses some. The table includes around 250,000 clones, around 90% detected once. Sample: PBMCs or T cells enriched from blood (not recorded which). All receptors derive from a middle-aged man who had been exposed to COVID-19.

This chain links TRBV7-3 with TRBJ2-2; D not certain. This CDR3 comprises 12 residues. Looked up from germline, CDR1 is SGHTA and CDR2 is FQGTGA. The V end was cut by 4 bases, the J end by 3 bases, with 3 bases between. The chain's CDR3 is CASSSDTGELFF. The CDR3 nucleotides are TGTGCCAGCAGCTCTGACACCGGGGAGCTGTTTTTT.

This sequence joins TRBV9 and TRBJ1-2, with 7 bases lining up with TRBD1. Germline assignment: CDR1 SGDLS and CDR2 YYNGEE. V was pared by 3 bases and J by 14 bases, with 10 bases of the junction left unmatched. This CDR3 spans 12 amino acids. DNA of the CDR3: TGTGCCAGCAGCGGTCCACAGGGGTCCTTTACCTTC. Translation: CASSGPQGSFTF.

The V and J genes are TRBV7-3 and TRBJ2-3; possible D gene TRBD2, 5 bases. There are 14 residues in the CDR3. CDR1 is SGHTA, CDR2 FQGTGA, per germline. With 4 bases removed from V and 5 bases from J, the gap between germline ends came to 13 bases. DNA of the CDR3: TGTGCCAGCAGCTCGGTGGGAGAGCTAGATACGCAGTATTTT. Translated: CASSSVGELDTQYF.

This clone was found a few times. CDR3 in amino acids: CATNNEQFF. The CDR3 nucleotides read TGTGCCACCAACAATGAGCAGTTCTTC. This chain uses TRBV7-9 with TRBJ2-1; no clear D gene. Germline V gene sequence: CDR1 SEHNR, CDR2 FQNEAQ (reference sequence). V lost 10 bases, J lost 5 bases, and 3 bases lay in between. The CDR3 is 9 residues long.

The chain couples TRBV2 to TRBJ2-2, with 14 bases lining up with TRBD2. The CDR3 extends over 20 amino acids. CDR1 and CDR2 from the germline V gene are SNHLY and FYNNEI. J was trimmed by 1 base and V by 3 bases; bases with no gene match: 10. In DNA, the CDR3 is TGTGCCAGCAGTGACGCCGGGACTAGCGGGAGTTCAAGGAACACCGGGGAGCTGTTTTTT. This gives the protein CASSDAGTSGSSRNTGELFF.

The chain recombines TRBV6-5 with TRBJ2-3; tentatively, D is TRBD2 (6 bases). The CDR3 consists of 16 residues. The germline V gene has CDR1 MNHEY and CDR2 SVGAGI. V shed 0 bases and J shed 8 bases, with 18 bases lying between them. CDR3 nucleotides: TGTGCCAGCAGTTACTCGAAGGAGGGAATGGCAAGTACGCAGTATTTT. It translates to CASSYSKEGMASTQYF.

The CDR3 is CATSRIKGLGVHEQFF. CDR3 DNA sequence: TGTGCCACCAGCAGGATCAAGGGACTAGGGGTCCATGAGCAGTTCTTC. The chain carries TRBV15 and TRBJ2-1; TRBD2 agrees at 8 bases. In germline, CDR1 is LNHNV, CDR2 YYDKDF (reference sequence). V trimming: 3 bases; J trimming: 8 bases; junction bases outside the gene matches: 12. The CDR3 extends over 16 amino acids.

The rearrangement links TRBV28 to TRBJ2-1; 12 nucleotides align to TRBD2. The CDR3 runs 16 residues. Per the germline V gene, CDR1 is MDHEN and CDR2 is SYDVKM. J gave up 0 bases and V 4 bases, and 1 base lay outside the gene matches. The CDR3 DNA is TGTGCCAGCAGTTGGACTAGCGGGGACTCCTACAATGAGCAGTTCTTC. This codes for CASSWTSGDSYNEQFF.

This sequence joins TRBV6-5 and TRBJ2-1, with a possible D match to TRBD2 (7 bases). The CDR3 contains 14 residues. Germline lookup yields CDR1 MNHEY and CDR2 SVGAGI. Trimming left V 0 bases short and J 9 bases short, with 12 bases between. Written as DNA, the CDR3 is TGTGCCAGCAGTTACTCGGGCGGGGGCGGTGAGCAGTTCTTC. It specifies CASSYSGGGGEQFF.

The chain links TRBV11-2 to TRBJ2-2, with D possibly matching TRBD2 (5 bases). Germline CDR1 SGHAT, CDR2 FQNNGV. The V gene lost 1 base and the J gene lost 7 bases, with 13 bases spanning the gap. The CDR3 has 15 amino acids. In nucleotides, the CDR3 is TGTGCCAGCAGCTTAGCCCTCGGGGTTAGCGGGGAGCTGTTTTTT. This sequence encodes CASSLALGVSGELFF.

V and J are TRBV18 and TRBJ2-1, with 7 positions matching TRBD2. Per the germline V gene, CDR1 is KGHSH and CDR2 is LQKENI. Germline trimming cut 3 bases from V and 5 bases from J; bases unmatched to any gene: 7. The CDR3 extends over 15 amino acids. CDR3 DNA sequence: TGTGCCAGCTCACCCCCTAGCGGAGTACACAATGAGCAGTTCTTC. It is translated as CASSPPSGVHNEQFF.

The chain employs TRBV6-1 and TRBJ2-7, with 8 bases fitting TRBD2. From germline, CDR1 is MNHNS and CDR2 SASEGT. CDR3 length: 16 residues. Trimming took 3 bases from V and 4 from J; bases not matched to a gene: 11. The chain's CDR3 is CASSERPGLVKYEQYF. The DNA of the CDR3 is TGTGCCAGCAGTGAGCGTCCGGGACTAGTTAAATACGAGCAGTACTTC.

The chain links TRBV11-3 to TRBJ2-3; 7 bases are a match to TRBD1. This CDR3 contains 14 residues. The germline CDR1 and CDR2 sequences are SGHNT and YENEEA. Trimming at V came to 5 bases and at J to 2 bases, leaving 4 bases not matched to a gene. For the CDR3, the DNA is TGTGCCAGCAGCCCCGGGACAGTCACAGATACGCAGTATTTT. Translated, it gives CASSPGTVTDTQYF.

The chain recombines TRBV5-6 with TRBJ2-7, with 7 positions matching TRBD2. The trim removed 3 bases at V and 2 bases at J, leaving 8 bases unmatched. CDR1 SGHDT and CDR2 YYEEEE come from the germline V gene. The CDR3 has 15 amino acids. The CDR3 sequence: CASSSVREVPYEQYF. For the CDR3, the DNA is TGTGCCAGCAGCTCTGTCCGGGAGGTGCCCTACGAGCAGTACTTC.

The table lists this clone with a few counts. The gene calls are TRBV14 and TRBJ2-3; unclear D gene. The CDR3 extends over 13 amino acids. Trimming removed 2 bases at V and 5 bases at J, with 8 bases between. CDR1 SGHDN and CDR2 FVKESK come from the germline V gene. CDR3 nucleotide sequence: TGTGCCAGCAGCCAACACTCCATAGATACGCAGTATTTT. As protein: CASSQHSIDTQYF. Based on the CDR3 plus reference TRBV14 and TRBJ2-3, the full variable domain is EAGVTQFPSHSVIEKGQTVTLRCDPISGHDNLYWYRRVMGKEIKFLLHFVKESKQDESGMPNNRFLAERTGGTYSTLKVQPAELEDSGVYFCASSQHSIDTQYFGPGTRLTVL.

The chain joins TRBV28 to TRBJ2-1; perhaps TRBD1 as D (6 bases). The length of the CDR3 is 15 residues. CDR1 is MDHEN, CDR2 SYDVKM, per germline. Trimming stripped 1 base from V and 6 bases from J, with 13 bases between. The CDR3 DNA reads as TGTGCCAGCAGTTTATTTCGAGTCAGGGGCAATGAGCAGTTCTTC. Translation: CASSLFRVRGNEQFF.

The rearrangement uses TRBV28 and TRBJ2-7, with D maybe TRBD1 (6 bases). The germline gives CDR1 MDHEN, CDR2 SYDVKM. V shed 9 bases and J shed 7 bases, with 16 bases lying between them. The length of the CDR3 is 12 residues. For the CDR3, the DNA is TGTGCCAGTGAAGACAGGTCTGGGGAGCAGTACTTC. Translated: CASEDRSGEQYF.

CDR3 bases: TGTGCCAGCAGTGAGGGCAGGGGGAACACTGAAGCTTTCTTT. Residues: CASSEGRGNTEAFF. The chain employs TRBV2 and TRBJ1-1, with TRBD1 as a possible D gene (6 bases). This CDR3 contains 14 residues. Germline lookup yields CDR1 SNHLY and CDR2 FYNNEI. V was shortened by 3 bases and J by 1 base, with 9 bases between the two germline ends. Supplemented by reference TRBV2 and TRBJ1-1, the full variable domain reads EPEVTQTPSHQVTQMGQEVILRCVPISNHLYFYWYRQILGQKVEFLVSFYNNEISEKSEIFDDQFSVERPDGSNFTLKIRSTKLEDSAMYFCASSEGRGNTEAFFGQGTRLTVV.

V usage is TRBV9 and J usage is TRBJ2-3; TRBD2 matches 7 bases. Trimming took 4 bases from V and 2 from J; bases not matched to a gene: 7. Germline V gene data show CDR1 as SGDLS and CDR2 as YYNGEE. The length of the CDR3 is 15 residues. The CDR3 protein is CASSPTSGTTDTQYF. The DNA for the CDR3 is TGTGCCAGCAGCCCTACCAGCGGGACCACAGATACGCAGTATTTT. Supplemented by reference TRBV9 and TRBJ2-3, the full variable domain reads DSGVTQTPKHLITATGQRVTLRCSPRSGDLSVYWYQQSLDQGLQFLIQYYNGEERAKGNILERFSAQQFPDLHSELNLSSLELGDSALYFCASSPTSGTTDTQYFGPGTRLTVL.

The V and J genes are TRBV6-2 or TRBV6-3 and TRBJ2-7, with D tentatively TRBD1 (5 bases). The CDR3 consists of 14 residues. Germline V gene sequence: CDR1 MNHEY, CDR2 SVGEGT. V lost 2 bases and J 2 bases, leaving 10 bases between the germline ends. The chain's CDR3 is CASSYRGQTYEQYF. The CDR3 nucleotides are TGTGCCAGCAGTTACAGGGGCCAGACCTACGAGCAGTACTTC.